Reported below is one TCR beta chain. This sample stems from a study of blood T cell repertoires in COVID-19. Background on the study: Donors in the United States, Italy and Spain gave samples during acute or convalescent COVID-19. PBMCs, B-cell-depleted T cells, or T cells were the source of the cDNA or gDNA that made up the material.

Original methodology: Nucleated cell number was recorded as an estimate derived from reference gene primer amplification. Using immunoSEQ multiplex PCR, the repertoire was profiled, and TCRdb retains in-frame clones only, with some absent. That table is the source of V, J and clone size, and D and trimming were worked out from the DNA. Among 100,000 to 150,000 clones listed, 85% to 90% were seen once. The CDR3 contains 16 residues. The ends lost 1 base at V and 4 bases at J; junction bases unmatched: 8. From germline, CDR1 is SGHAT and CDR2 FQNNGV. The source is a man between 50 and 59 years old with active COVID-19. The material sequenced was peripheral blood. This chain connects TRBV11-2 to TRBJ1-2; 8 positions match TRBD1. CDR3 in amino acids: CASSLGAGGAGYGYTF. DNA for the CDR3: TGTGCCAGCAGCTTAGGGGCAGGGGGCGCTGGCTATGGCTACACCTTC.